This entry is about one T cell receptor beta chain. This sample is part of a study of cytomegalovirus exposure and HLA in healthy donors. The PCR ran on 60 Vbeta and 13 Jbeta primers. Profiling relied on immunoSEQ multiplex PCR, and the TCRdb table lists in-frame clones only, not all of them. The sample has approximately 160,000 clones, around 68% seen once; the top ten hold approximately 1.5%. Input material: PBMCs. The source is a man aged 50 to 59 in good health and CMV-seronegative.

The CDR3 sequence is CASSFRTDREQETQYF. The CDR3 nucleotides read TGTGCCAGCAGCTTCCGGACAGATAGAGAGCAAGAGACCCAGTACTTC. This chain links TRBV7-9 with TRBJ2-5, with a possible D match to TRBD1 (6 bases). This CDR3 spans 16 amino acids. Trimming pared 3 bases from V and 2 bases from J, leaving 16 bases between. In germline, CDR1 is SEHNR, CDR2 FQNEAQ (reference sequence).